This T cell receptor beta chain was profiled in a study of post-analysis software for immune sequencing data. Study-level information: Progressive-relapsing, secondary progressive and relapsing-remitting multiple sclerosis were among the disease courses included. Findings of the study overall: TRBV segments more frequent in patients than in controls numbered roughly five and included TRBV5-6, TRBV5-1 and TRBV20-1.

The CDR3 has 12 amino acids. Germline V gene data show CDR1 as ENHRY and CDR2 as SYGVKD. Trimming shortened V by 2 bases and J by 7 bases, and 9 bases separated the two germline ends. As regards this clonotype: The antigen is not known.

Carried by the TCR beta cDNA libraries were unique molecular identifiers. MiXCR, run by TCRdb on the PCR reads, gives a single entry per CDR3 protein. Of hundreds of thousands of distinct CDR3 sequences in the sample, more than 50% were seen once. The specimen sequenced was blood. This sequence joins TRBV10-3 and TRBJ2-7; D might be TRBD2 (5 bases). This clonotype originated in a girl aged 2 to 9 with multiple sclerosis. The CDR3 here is CAISEREREQYF. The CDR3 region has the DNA TGTGCCATCAGTGAGCGGGAACGAGAGCAGTACTTC.